The rows below give T cell receptor beta chains drawn from one sample of a study of shared clonotypes between healthy human individuals. Measured with immunoSEQ multiplex PCR; TCRdb has only the in-frame clones, and not every one. The data contain about 2.5 million clones, about 90% of them singletons. Sequenced sample: naive CD4+ T cells from PBMCs. The source of these receptors is a man younger than 35 in good health. Some clones in this sample may be carry-over from other donors' samples. Both conserved end residues are part of each CDR3.

TRBJ2-3,TRBV19,CASSIGGLAGGPDTQYF
TRBJ1-5,TRBV2,CASRRGLGNQPQHF
TRBJ2-1,TRBV4-2,CASSQVVSFQGLAANEQFF
TRBJ2-3,TRBV6-5,CASRRQASTDTQYF
TRBJ2-1,TRBV5-4,CASSLGRGNEQFF
TRBJ2-7,TRBV2,CASSQRSAPYEQYF
TRBJ1-5,TRBV6-1,CASRTPGGVGQPQHF
TRBJ2-1,TRBV28,CASSLLVSGSSYNEQFF
TRBJ1-4,TRBV5-3,CARSLGLWGHANEKLFF
TRBJ2-5,TRBV11-2,CASSSPRPLGQETQYF
TRBJ2-7,TRBV5-1,CASSDNRAGYEQYF
TRBJ1-2,TRBV27,CASRGRANYGYTF
TRBJ2-7,TRBV28,CASSLLEGSGYEQYF
TRBJ1-2,TRBV2,CASSFGQYGYTF
TRBJ2-5,TRBV5-3,CARSLPSGPQETQYF
TRBJ1-5,TRBV29-1,CSAGGQAEGPQHF
TRBJ2-5,TRBV2,CASSWTSGQETQYF
TRBJ2-3,TRBV7-9,CASSSRRGESSTDTQYF
TRBJ1-2,TRBV7-9,CASSQMRHTGPNYGYTF
TRBJ2-1,TRBV7-2,CASTLLGHVYNEQFF
TRBJ2-3,TRBV7-8,CASSPILTDTQYF
TRBJ1-2,TRBV2,CASSPGPRYGYTF
TRBJ2-1,TRBV6-1,CASSGRGNSYNEQFF
TRBJ2-7,TRBV7-9,CASSPGQGRYEQYF
TRBJ2-1,TRBV9,CASSVGRVIPYNEQFF
TRBJ1-4,TRBV7-9,CASSSDRLGEKLFF
TRBJ2-1,TRBV19,CASSIRPRTGNEQFF
TRBJ2-7,TRBV4-2,CASSQVTSSSYEQYF
TRBJ2-1,TRBV15,CATSGREGRPSPREQFF
TRBJ2-3,TRBV27,CASSLYPDTQYF
TRBJ1-1,TRBV28,CASTSGDRVITEAFF
TRBJ2-2,TRBV28,CASSFETAGFVTGELFF
TRBJ2-6,TRBV12-2,CASRLALRVGPEAGANVLTF
TRBJ1-2,TRBV5-1,CASSLGQGGGYTF
TRBJ2-7,TRBV28,CASSLNWVYEQYF
TRBJ2-7,TRBV12-5,CASGLVAGGLPYEQYF
NA,TRBV18,CASSLSGTSGGSSYEQYF
TRBJ1-1,TRBV27,CASSRLQGGGTEAFF
TRBJ2-4,TRBV5-1,CASSTGSIIDIQYF
TRBJ1-1,TRBV18,CASSPKMTGNMNTEAFF
TRBJ1-1,TRBV6-6,CASSYHRDISTEAFF
TRBJ2-5,TRBV28,CASKVGYRTSITETQYF